This TCR beta chain was recorded in a study of T cell repertoires in cytomegalovirus infection. Overall study context: Indicated by public TCR beta signatures were CMV infection and matching HLA type.

Points on this clonotype: Its antigen is currently unknown.

Notes on the study in general: CMV-specific HLA-C-restricted TCR beta clonotypes dominated the ex vivo response. Identification of carriers of CMV plus the relevant HLA was achieved through cumulative public TCR beta family frequency.

A single record per CDR3 protein comes from TCRdb applying MiXCR to the reads. The sample has around 550,000 distinct CDR3 sequences; about 30% are singletons. Trimming at V came to 9 bases and at J to 2 bases, leaving 1 base not matched to a gene. This CDR3 is built from 12 residues. Germline loops: CDR1 MNHEY, CDR2 SVGAGI. The sample was PBMCs. The V and J genes are TRBV6-5 and TRBJ1-3; 7 bases align to TRBD1. This sequence originates from a human donor in good health (CMV status not recorded). Some clones in this sample may be carry-over from other donors' samples. The CDR3 coding sequence is TGTGCCAGTCAGGGGGCTGGAAACACCATATATTTT. This encodes CASQGAGNTIYF.